This TCR beta chain is from a study of T-cell reconstitution after alpha-beta-depleted transplantation in children. It was with unique molecular identifiers that the TCRbeta library was prepared. Using its own MiXCR run on the PCR reads, TCRdb lists one record per CDR3 protein. The table lists around 600,000 distinct CDR3 sequences, over 9.5% of them singletons. Trimming stripped 0 bases from V and 0 bases from J, with 13 bases between. Germline CDR1 reads SGHNT; CDR2 reads YYREEE (reference sequence). The CDR3 has 17 amino acids. The material sequenced was PBMCs from the stem cell graft donor, taken from the stem cell graft. The chain joins TRBV5-4 to TRBJ2-1, with D uncertain. The TCR sequence derives from a human donor who donated a stem cell graft to a child with acute myeloid leukemia. DNA of the CDR3: TGTGCCAGCAGCTTGGGGAGTCTAAGCAGCTCCTACAATGAGCAGTTCTTC. As protein: CASSLGSLSSSYNEQFF. The full variable domain, with the rest looked up from reference TRBV5-4 and TRBJ2-1, is ETGVTQSPTHLIKTRGQQVTLRCSSQSGHNTVSWYQQALGQGPQFIFQYYREEENGRGNFPPRFSGLQFPNYSSELNVNALELDDSALYLCASSLGSLSSSYNEQFFGPGTRLTVL.